The following is a T cell receptor (beta chain) sequence with its context. Original processing methods: How many nucleated cells were present was estimated from reference gene primer amplification. Here immunoSEQ multiplex PCR was the method, and the copy in TCRdb shows in-frame clones only, minus some. Clonal size and the V and J genes are those of that table, whereas D and trimming came from the DNA. The data contain 490,000 or so clones, roughly nine tenths of them seen just once; the ten biggest clones take up 8% to 9.5%. Cohorts were assigned according to the clinical history that participants reported. Germline lookup yields CDR1 SGDLS and CDR2 YYNGEE. The CDR3 runs 13 residues. Trimming stripped 3 bases from V and 3 bases from J, with 10 bases between. The data are from a study of blood T cell repertoires in COVID-19. Study in general: Sources were T cells, B-cell-depleted T cells, or PBMCs; the material itself was cDNA or gDNA.

The receptor comes from a woman aged 60-75 years who had recovered from COVID-19. The chain employs TRBV9 and TRBJ2-7; D possibly corresponds to TRBD1 (5 bases). The sample taken for sequencing was PBMCs or T cells enriched from blood (not recorded which). The CDR3 sequence: CASSAGKFYEQYF. CDR3 in DNA: TGTGCCAGCAGCGCAGGGAAGTTCTACGAGCAGTACTTC.